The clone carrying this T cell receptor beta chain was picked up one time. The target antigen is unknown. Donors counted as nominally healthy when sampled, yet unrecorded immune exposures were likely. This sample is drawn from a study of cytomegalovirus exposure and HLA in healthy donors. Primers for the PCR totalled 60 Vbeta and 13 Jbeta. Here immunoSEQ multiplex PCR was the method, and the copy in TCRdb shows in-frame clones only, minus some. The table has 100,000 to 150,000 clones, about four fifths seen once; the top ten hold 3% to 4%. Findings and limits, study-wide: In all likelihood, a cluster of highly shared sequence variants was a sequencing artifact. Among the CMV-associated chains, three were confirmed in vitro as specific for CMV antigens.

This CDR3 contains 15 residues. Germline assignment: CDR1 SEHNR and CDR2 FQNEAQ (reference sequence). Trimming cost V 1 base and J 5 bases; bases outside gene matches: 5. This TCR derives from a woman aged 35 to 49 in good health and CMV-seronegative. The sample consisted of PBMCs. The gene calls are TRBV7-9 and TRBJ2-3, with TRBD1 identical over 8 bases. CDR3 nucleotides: TGTGCCAGCAGCTTAGATGCAGGGGGCGAAGATACGCAGTATTTT. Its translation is CASSLDAGGEDTQYF.